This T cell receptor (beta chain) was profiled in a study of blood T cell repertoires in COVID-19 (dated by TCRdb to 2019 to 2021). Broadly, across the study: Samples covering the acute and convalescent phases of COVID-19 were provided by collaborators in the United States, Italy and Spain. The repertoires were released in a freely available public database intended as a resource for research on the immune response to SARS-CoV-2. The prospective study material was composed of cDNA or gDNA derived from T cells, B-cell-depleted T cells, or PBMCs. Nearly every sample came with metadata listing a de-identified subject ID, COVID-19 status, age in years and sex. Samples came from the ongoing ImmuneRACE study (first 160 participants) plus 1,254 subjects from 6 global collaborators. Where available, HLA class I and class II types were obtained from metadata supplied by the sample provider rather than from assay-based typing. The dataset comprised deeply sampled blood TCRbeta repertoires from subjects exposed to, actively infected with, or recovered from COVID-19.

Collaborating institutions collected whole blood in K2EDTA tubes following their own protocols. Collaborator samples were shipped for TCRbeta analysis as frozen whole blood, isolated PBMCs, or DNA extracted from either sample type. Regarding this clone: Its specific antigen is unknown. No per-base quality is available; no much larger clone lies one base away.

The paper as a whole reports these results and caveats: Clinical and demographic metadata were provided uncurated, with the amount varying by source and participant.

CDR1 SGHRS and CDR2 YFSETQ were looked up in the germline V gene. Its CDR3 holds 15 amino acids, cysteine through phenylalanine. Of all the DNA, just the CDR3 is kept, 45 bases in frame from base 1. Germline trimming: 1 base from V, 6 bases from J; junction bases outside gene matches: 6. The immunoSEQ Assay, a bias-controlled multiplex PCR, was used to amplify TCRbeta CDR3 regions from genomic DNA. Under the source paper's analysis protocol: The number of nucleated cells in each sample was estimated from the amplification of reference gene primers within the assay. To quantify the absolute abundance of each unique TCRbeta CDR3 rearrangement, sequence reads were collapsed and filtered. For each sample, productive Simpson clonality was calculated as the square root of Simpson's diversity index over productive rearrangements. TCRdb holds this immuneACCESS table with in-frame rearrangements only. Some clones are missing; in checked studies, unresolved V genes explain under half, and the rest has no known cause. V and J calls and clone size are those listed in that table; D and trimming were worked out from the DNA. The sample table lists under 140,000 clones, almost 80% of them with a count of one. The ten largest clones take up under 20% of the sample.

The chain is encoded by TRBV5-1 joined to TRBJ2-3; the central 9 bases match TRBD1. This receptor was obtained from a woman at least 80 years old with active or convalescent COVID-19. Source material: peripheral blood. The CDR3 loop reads CASSLTQGAEDTQYF. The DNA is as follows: TGCGCCAGCAGCTTGACACAGGGGGCCGAGGATACGCAGTATTTT.